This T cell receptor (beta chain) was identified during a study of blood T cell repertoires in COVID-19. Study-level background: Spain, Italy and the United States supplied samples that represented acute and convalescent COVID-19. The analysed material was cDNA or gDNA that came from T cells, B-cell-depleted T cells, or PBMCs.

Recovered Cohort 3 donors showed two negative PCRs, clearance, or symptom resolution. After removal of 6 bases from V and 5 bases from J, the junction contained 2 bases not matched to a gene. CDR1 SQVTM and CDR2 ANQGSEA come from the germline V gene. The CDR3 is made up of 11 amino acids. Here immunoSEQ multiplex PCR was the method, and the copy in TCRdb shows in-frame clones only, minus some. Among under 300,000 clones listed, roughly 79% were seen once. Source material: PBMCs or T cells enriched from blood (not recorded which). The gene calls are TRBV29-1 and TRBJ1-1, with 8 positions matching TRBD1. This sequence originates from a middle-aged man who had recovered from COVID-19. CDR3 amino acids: CSVNRGTEAFF. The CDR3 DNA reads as TGCAGCGTAAACAGGGGGACTGAAGCTTTCTTT. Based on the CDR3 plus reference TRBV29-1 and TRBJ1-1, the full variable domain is SAVISQKPSRDICQRGTSLTIQCQVDSQVTMMFWYRQQPGQSLTLIATANQGSEATYESGFVIDKFPISRPNLTFSTLTVSNMSPEDSSIYLCSVNRGTEAFFGQGTRLTVV.